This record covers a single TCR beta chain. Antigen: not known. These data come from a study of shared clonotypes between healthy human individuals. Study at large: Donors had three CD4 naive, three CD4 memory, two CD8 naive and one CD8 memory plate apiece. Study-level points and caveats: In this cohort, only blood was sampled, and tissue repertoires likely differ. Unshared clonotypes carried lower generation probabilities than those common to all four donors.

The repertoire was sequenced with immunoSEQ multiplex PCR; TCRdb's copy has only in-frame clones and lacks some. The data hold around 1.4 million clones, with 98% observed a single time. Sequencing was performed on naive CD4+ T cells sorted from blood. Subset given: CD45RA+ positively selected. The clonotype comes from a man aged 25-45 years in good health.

CDR3 protein: CASSLPGLYEQYF. CDR3 DNA sequence: TGCGCCAGCAGCTTACCGGGCCTCTACGAGCAGTACTTC. V and J are TRBV5-1 and TRBJ2-7; D unclear. Germline CDR1 and CDR2: SGHRS and YFSETQ. V lost 2 bases and J lost 3, with 9 bases in between. The CDR3 sequence is 13 residues long.